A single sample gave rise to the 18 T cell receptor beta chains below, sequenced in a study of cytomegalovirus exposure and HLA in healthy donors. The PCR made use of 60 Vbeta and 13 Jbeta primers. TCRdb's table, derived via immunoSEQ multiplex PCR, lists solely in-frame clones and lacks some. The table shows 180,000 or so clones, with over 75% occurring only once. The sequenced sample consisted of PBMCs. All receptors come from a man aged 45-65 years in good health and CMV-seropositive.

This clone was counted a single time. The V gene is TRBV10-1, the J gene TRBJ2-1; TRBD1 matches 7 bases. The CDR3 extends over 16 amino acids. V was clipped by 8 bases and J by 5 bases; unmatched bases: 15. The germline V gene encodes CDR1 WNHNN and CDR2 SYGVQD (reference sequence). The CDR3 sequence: CASGSPGGLSHNEQFF. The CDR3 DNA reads TGCGCCAGCGGATCCCCAGGGGGTCTCTCGCACAATGAGCAGTTCTTC.

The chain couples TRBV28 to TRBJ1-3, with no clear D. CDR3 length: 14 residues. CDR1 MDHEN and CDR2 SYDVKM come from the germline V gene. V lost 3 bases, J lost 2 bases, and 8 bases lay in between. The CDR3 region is CASSFQVPGNTIYF. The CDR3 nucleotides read TGTGCCAGCAGTTTCCAGGTACCTGGAAACACCATATATTTT.

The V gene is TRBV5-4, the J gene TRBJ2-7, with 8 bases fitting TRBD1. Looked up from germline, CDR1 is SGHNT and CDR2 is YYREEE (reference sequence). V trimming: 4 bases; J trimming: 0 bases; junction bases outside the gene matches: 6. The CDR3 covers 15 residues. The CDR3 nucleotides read TGTGCCAGCAGCCCGGGGACAGGTAGCTCCTACGAGCAGTACGTC. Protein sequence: CASSPGTGSSYEQYV.

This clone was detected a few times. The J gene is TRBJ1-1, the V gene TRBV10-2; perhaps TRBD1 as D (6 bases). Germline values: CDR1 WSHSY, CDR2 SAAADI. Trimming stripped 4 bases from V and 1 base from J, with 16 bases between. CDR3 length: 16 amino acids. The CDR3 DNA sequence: TGCGCCAGCAGTGGAGGACGGACAGCAACGAACACTGAAGCTTTCTTT. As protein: CASSGGRTATNTEAFF.

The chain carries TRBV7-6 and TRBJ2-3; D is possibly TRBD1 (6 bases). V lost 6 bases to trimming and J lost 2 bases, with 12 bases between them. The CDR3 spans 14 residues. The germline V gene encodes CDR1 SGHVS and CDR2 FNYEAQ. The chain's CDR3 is CASSKGVFTDTQYF. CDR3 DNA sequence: TGTGCCAGCAGTAAGGGGGTTTTCACAGATACGCAGTATTTT.

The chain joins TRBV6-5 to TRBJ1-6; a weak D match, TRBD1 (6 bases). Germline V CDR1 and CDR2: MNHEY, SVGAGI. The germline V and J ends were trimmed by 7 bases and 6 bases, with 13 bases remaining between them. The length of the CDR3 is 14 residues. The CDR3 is CASKFDRFNSPLHF. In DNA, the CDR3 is TGTGCCAGCAAATTTGACAGGTTTAATTCACCCCTCCACTTT.

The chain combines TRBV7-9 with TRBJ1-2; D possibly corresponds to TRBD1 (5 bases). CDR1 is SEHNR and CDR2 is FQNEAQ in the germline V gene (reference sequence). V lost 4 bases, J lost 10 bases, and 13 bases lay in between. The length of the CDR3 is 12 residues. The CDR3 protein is CASSSSGRAYTF. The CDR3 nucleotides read TGTGCCAGCAGCTCCTCCGGCAGGGCCTACACCTTC.

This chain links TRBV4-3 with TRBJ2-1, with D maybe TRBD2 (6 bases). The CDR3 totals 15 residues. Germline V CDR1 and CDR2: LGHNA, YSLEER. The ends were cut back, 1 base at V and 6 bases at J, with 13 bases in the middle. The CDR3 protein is CASSQGRVWVNEQFF. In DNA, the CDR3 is TGCGCCAGCAGCCAAGGGAGGGTATGGGTCAATGAGCAGTTCTTC.

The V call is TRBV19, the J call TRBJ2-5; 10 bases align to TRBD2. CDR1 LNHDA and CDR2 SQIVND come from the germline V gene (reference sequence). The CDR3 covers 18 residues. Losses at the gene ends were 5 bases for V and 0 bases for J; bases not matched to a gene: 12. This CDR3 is CASSPTGLAILYQETQYF. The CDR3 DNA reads TGTGCCAGTAGTCCTACGGGACTAGCGATACTGTACCAAGAGACCCAGTACTTC. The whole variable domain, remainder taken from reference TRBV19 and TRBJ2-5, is DGGITQSPKYLFRKEGQNVTLSCEQNLNHDAMYWYRQDPGQGLRLIYYSQIVNDFQKGDIAEGYSVSREKKESFPLTVTSAQKNPTAFYLCASSPTGLAILYQETQYFGPGTRLLVL.

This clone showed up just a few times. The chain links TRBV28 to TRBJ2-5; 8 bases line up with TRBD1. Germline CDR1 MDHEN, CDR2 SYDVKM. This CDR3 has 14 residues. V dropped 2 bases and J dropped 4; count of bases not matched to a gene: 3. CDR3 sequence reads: CASSLGRGRETQYF. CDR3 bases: TGTGCCAGCAGTTTAGGCAGGGGGCGAGAGACCCAGTACTTC.

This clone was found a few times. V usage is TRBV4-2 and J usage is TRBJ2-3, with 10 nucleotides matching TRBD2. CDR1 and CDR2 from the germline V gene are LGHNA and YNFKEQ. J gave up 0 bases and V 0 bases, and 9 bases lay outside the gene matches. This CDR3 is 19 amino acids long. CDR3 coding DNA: TGTGCCAGCAGCCAAGAGGCTAGCGGGGGACCTACTAGCACAGATACGCAGTATTTT. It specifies CASSQEASGGPTSTDTQYF.

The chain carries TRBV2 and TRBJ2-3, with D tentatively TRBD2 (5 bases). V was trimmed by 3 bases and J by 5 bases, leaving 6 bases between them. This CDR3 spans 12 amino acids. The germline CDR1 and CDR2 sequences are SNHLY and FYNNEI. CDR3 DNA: TGTGCCAGCAGTGATGGAGGAGATACGCAGTATTTT. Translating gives CASSDGGDTQYF.

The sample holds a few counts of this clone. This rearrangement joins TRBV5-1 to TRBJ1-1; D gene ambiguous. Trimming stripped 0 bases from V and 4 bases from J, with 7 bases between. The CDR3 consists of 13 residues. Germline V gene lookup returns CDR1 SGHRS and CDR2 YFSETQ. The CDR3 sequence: CASSLAGITEAFF. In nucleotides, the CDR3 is TGCGCCAGCAGCTTGGCCGGGATCACTGAAGCTTTCTTT.

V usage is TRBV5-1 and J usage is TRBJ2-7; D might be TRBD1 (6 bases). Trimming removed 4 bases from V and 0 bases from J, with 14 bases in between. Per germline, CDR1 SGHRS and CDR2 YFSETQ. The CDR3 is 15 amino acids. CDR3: CASSPNTGSSYEQYV. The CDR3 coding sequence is TGCGCCAGCAGCCCCAATACAGGGAGCTCCTACGAGCAGTACGTC.

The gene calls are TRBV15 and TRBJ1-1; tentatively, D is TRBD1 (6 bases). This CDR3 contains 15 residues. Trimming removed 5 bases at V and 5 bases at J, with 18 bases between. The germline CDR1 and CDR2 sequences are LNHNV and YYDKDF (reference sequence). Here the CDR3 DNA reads TGTGCCACCAGCCTCAGCGCAGGGGCCGGAACTGAAGCTTTCTTT. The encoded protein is CATSLSAGAGTEAFF.

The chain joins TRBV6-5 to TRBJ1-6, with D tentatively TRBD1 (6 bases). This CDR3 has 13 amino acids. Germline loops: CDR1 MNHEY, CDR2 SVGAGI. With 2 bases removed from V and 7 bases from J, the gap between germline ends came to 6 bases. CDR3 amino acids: CASSYTGNSPLHF. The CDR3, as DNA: TGTGCCAGCAGTTACACAGGGAATTCACCCCTCCACTTT.

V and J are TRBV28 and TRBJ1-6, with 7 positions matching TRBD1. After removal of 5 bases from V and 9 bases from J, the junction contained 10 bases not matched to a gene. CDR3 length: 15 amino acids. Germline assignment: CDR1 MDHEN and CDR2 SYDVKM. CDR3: CASSRWDSWGSPLHF. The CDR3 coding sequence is TGTGCCAGCAGTCGATGGGACAGTTGGGGTTCACCCCTCCACTTT.

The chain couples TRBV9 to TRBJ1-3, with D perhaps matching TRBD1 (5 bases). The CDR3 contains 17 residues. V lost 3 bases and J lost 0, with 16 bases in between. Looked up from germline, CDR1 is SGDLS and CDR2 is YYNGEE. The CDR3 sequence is CASSAHGTDYSGNTIYF. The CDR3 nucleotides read TGTGCCAGCAGCGCGCACGGGACGGACTACTCTGGAAACACCATATATTTT.